Listed below are T cell receptor beta chains from one sample, sequenced in a study of blood T cells in healthy people across ages. TCRdb independently ran MiXCR on the 5' RACE reads; one entry per CDR3 protein. The sample has about 730,000 distinct CDR3 sequences, roughly 43% seen once. Sequenced input: blood. The receptors were gathered from a woman in her fifties or sixties in good health. Both conserved end residues are part of each CDR3. The order of the fields is CDR3 length, D gene, clone size, J gene, V gene, CDR3 protein, CDR3 DNA. D genes are given only for firm matches. The size entry is marked missing in some rows and otherwise reads once, few, many or a size class.

15,-,-,TRBJ2-5,TRBV7-9,CASNTAAGSQETQYF,TGTGCCAGTAATACCGCCGCGGGGTCCCAAGAGACCCAGTACTTC
15,-,-,TRBJ2-7,TRBV7-3,CASSEGGSSYNEQYF,TGTGCCAGCAGTGAAGGGGGAAGCTCCTACAATGAGCAGTACTTC
15,TRBD1,-,TRBJ2-2,TRBV5-1,CASSAGTGDTGELFF,TGCGCCAGCAGCGCGGGGACAGGGGACACCGGGGAGCTGTTTTTT
14,-,-,TRBJ2-7,TRBV21-1,CASSKGDRPHEQYF,TGTGCCAGCAGCAAAGGGGACAGGCCCCACGAGCAGTACTTC
15,-,few,TRBJ1-2,TRBV10-3,CAISESEGKRTGYTF,TGTGCCATCAGTGAGTCGGAAGGTAAAAGAACTGGCTACACCTTC
14,TRBD2,few,TRBJ2-1,TRBV27,CASTGLAAADEQFF,TGTGCCAGCACGGGACTAGCGGCGGCAGATGAGCAGTTCTTC
15,-,few,TRBJ1-5,TRBV9,CASSVDGSSNQPQHF,TGTGCCAGCAGCGTAGATGGCAGTAGCAATCAGCCCCAGCATTTT
17,TRBD2,many,TRBJ2-5,TRBV7-2,CASSLWVTSGSGETQYF,TGTGCCAGCAGCTTATGGGTGACTAGCGGGAGCGGGGAGACCCAGTACTTC
13,-,-,TRBJ1-2,TRBV5-1,CASSFALNDGYTF,TGCGCCAGCAGCTTCGCACTAAACGATGGCTACACCTTC
13,-,-,TRBJ1-1,TRBV11-3,CASSEQSDTEAFF,TGTGCCAGCAGCGAACAGAGCGACACTGAAGCTTTCTTT
15,-,-,TRBJ2-2,TRBV6-2/TRBV6-3,CASSSRRGLTGELFF,TGTGCCAGCAGTTCCCGCCGGGGGCTCACCGGGGAGCTGTTTTTT
14,TRBD1,few,TRBJ1-1,TRBV5-1,CASSRLGQHTEAFF,TGCGCCAGCAGCCGGCTGGGACAGCACACTGAAGCTTTCTTT
15,TRBD2,-,TRBJ2-1,TRBV7-2,CASSLTSGDPNEQFF,TGTGCCAGCAGCCTAACTAGCGGGGACCCCAATGAGCAGTTCTTC
11,TRBD1,few,TRBJ2-1,TRBV7-9,CAEGAANEQFF,TGTGCCGAGGGGGCCGCCAATGAGCAGTTCTTC
15,-,-,TRBJ2-7,TRBV7-2,CASSISRTRIYEQYF,TGTGCCAGCAGCATTTCCCGGACACGGATATACGAGCAGTACTTC
14,-,-,TRBJ2-2,TRBV5-1,CAGSLDGNTGELFF,TGCGCCGGCAGCCTGGACGGTAACACCGGGGAGCTGTTTTTT
13,TRBD1,many,TRBJ1-4,TRBV6-2/TRBV6-3,CASKQGAGEKLFF,TGTGCCAGCAAACAGGGGGCCGGGGAAAAACTGTTTTTT
17,-,-,TRBJ2-1,TRBV27,CASSPNRVARDIYEQFF,TGTGCCAGCAGTCCCAATCGGGTAGCGAGGGACATCTATGAGCAGTTCTTC
13,-,-,TRBJ2-1,TRBV20-1,CSVRDSSYNEQFF,TGCAGTGTTCGTGACTCCTCCTACAATGAGCAGTTCTTC
14,-,-,TRBJ2-2,TRBV7-3,CASSQTWATGELFF,TGTGCCAGCAGCCAGACGTGGGCCACCGGGGAGCTGTTTTTT
15,-,-,TRBJ2-7,TRBV3-1,CASSRGLGGYNEQYF,TGTGCCAGCAGCCGCGGACTAGGGGGGTACAATGAGCAGTACTTC
15,TRBD2,once,TRBJ2-7,TRBV4-2,CASSNLAGGNHEQYF,TGTGCCAGCAGCAATCTAGCGGGAGGGAACCACGAGCAGTACTTC
14,-,-,TRBJ2-5,TRBV20-1,CSAKPPRVGETQYF,TGCAGTGCTAAGCCACCCAGGGTCGGGGAGACCCAGTACTTC
16,TRBD1,-,TRBJ1-2,TRBV20-1,CSARDKGQKSNYGYTF,TGCAGTGCTAGAGATAAGGGACAGAAATCTAACTATGGCTACACCTTC
14,-,few,TRBJ2-4,TRBV6-5,CASSYARGKDIQYF,TGTGCCAGCAGTTACGCCAGGGGAAAGGACATTCAGTACTTC
12,-,once,TRBJ2-7,TRBV7-9,CASSSSSPEQYF,TGTGCCAGCAGCTCTAGTTCACCCGAGCAGTACTTC
13,-,-,TRBJ2-5,TRBV7-8,CASSLDRDNEQYF,TGTGCCAGCAGCTTAGACAGGGACAATGAGCAGTACTTC
15,-,-,TRBJ2-7,TRBV7-8,CASSDGGASSYEQYF,TGTGCCAGCAGCGATGGGGGGGCGTCGTCCTACGAGCAGTACTTC
13,-,-,TRBJ2-3,TRBV4-2,CASSQGSRDTQYF,TGTGCCAGCAGCCAAGGGTCCAGAGATACGCAGTATTTT
17,TRBD1,-,TRBJ2-3,TRBV13,CASSLVPRGQGQDTQYF,TGTGCCAGCAGCTTAGTCCCACGGGGACAGGGACAAGATACGCAGTATTTT
15,-,many,TRBJ2-7,TRBV4-2,CASSQADRNSYEQYF,TGTGCCAGCAGCCAAGCTGACCGAAACTCCTACGAGCAGTACTTC
12,-,-,TRBJ2-5,TRBV12-5,CASGLDRGTQYF,TGTGCTAGTGGTTTGGACCGTGGGACCCAGTACTTC
15,TRBD1,few,TRBJ2-1,TRBV27,CASSKSYRGSDEQFF,TGTGCCAGCAGTAAATCCTACAGGGGTTCGGATGAGCAGTTCTTC
15,TRBD2,many,TRBJ2-5,TRBV2,CASSERTSRGETQYF,TGTGCCAGCAGTGAACGGACTAGCCGGGGGGAGACCCAGTACTTC
13,TRBD1,-,TRBJ2-5,TRBV7-2,CASKISGGNEQYF,TGTGCCAGTAAAATTTCAGGGGGCAATGAGCAGTACTTC
13,-,-,TRBJ2-3,TRBV28,CASSDAGTDTQYF,TGTGCCAGCAGTGACGCCGGGACAGATACGCAGTATTTT
11,TRBD2,-,TRBJ2-7,TRBV30,CAWGGVYEQYF,TGTGCCTGGGGGGGGGTTTACGAGCAGTACTTC
17,TRBD2,-,TRBJ2-3,TRBV4-1,CASSQGVTSGPPDTQYF,TGCGCCAGCAGCCAAGGGGTGACTAGCGGCCCGCCAGATACGCAGTATTTT
13,-,-,TRBJ2-7,TRBV20-1,CSAYSQYEGRKYF,TGCAGTGCCTATTCCCAATATGAGGGCAGAAAGTACTTC
18,TRBD2,many,TRBJ2-3,TRBV5-6,CASSSLALAGGSTDTQYF,TGTGCCAGCAGCTCCTTGGCACTAGCGGGGGGAAGCACAGATACGCAGTATTTT
16,-,few,TRBJ2-3,TRBV7-3,CASSLTSSSSTDTQYF,TGTGCCAGCAGCTTAACTAGCTCCTCTAGCACAGATACGCAGTATTTT
15,TRBD1,-,TRBJ2-3,TRBV9,CASSKDVGGSDTQYF,TGTGCCAGCAGCAAGGACGTAGGGGGCTCAGATACGCAGTATTTT
12,-,-,TRBJ2-7,TRBV7-9,CASSRPSDEQYF,TGTGCCAGCAGCCGCCCCAGCGATGAGCAGTACTTC
16,-,-,TRBJ2-5,TRBV6-1,CASSEIGLNGRETQYF,TGTGCCAGCAGTGAAATTGGGCTAAACGGGAGAGAGACCCAGTACTTC
15,-,-,TRBJ2-1,TRBV18,CASSPAGSQYNEQFF,TGTGCCAGCTCACCCGCGGGGAGCCAGTACAATGAGCAGTTCTTC
15,-,-,TRBJ2-3,TRBV7-8,CASSLSLSGTDTQYF,TGTGCCAGCAGCTTAAGCTTGAGTGGCACAGATACGCAGTATTTT
15,TRBD1,many,TRBJ2-7,TRBV3-1,CASSQTDRDSYEQYF,TGTGCCAGCAGCCAAACAGACAGGGATTCCTACGAGCAGTACTTC
15,TRBD2,-,TRBJ2-5,TRBV28,CASSPPRGGIETQYF,TGTGCCAGCAGTCCCCCTCGGGGAGGGATAGAGACCCAGTACTTC
14,TRBD2,-,TRBJ2-7,TRBV6-2/TRBV6-3,CASSGTSGFYEQYF,TGTGCCAGCAGCGGGACTAGCGGGTTCTACGAGCAGTACTTC
11,-,-,TRBJ2-1,TRBV28,CACTAVNEQFF,TGTGCCTGCACGGCGGTTAATGAGCAGTTCTTC
14,-,-,TRBJ1-4,TRBV20-1,CSAPDPKNNEKLFF,TGCAGTGCCCCGGATCCCAAAAATAATGAAAAACTGTTTTTT
14,-,once,TRBJ2-2,TRBV20-1,CSARVERRSGELFF,TGCAGTGCTAGAGTAGAGCGGCGGTCCGGGGAGCTGTTTTTT
14,-,-,TRBJ2-2,TRBV7-3,CASSLGHPTGELFF,TGTGCCAGCAGCTTAGGACACCCCACCGGGGAGCTGTTTTTT
16,TRBD1,-,TRBJ2-5,TRBV6-6,CASSYSDRGVQETQYF,TGTGCCAGCAGTTACTCGGACAGGGGGGTCCAAGAGACCCAGTACTTC
15,TRBD2,many,TRBJ2-5,TRBV9,CASSVAASGGETQYF,TGTGCCAGCAGCGTAGCGGCTAGCGGGGGGGAGACCCAGTACTTC